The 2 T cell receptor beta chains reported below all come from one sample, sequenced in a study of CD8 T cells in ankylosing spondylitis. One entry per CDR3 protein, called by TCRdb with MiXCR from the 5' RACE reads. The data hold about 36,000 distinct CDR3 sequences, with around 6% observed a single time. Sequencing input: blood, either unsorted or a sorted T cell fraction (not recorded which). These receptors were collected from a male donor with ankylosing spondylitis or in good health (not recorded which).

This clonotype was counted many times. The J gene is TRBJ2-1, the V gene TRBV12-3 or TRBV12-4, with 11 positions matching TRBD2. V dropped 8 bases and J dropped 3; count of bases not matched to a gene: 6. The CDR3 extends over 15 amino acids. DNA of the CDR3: TGTGCCAGCCGCTCTACTAGCGGGGGCTACAATGAGCAGTTCTTC. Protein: CASRSTSGGYNEQFF.

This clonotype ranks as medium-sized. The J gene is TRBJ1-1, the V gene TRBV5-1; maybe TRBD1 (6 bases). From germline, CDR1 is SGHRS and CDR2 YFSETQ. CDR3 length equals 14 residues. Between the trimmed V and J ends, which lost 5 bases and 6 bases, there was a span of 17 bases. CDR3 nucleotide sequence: TGCGCCAGCAGGGCTCAGGGGAGTAGCGCTGAAGCTTTCTTT. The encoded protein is CASRAQGSSAEAFF.